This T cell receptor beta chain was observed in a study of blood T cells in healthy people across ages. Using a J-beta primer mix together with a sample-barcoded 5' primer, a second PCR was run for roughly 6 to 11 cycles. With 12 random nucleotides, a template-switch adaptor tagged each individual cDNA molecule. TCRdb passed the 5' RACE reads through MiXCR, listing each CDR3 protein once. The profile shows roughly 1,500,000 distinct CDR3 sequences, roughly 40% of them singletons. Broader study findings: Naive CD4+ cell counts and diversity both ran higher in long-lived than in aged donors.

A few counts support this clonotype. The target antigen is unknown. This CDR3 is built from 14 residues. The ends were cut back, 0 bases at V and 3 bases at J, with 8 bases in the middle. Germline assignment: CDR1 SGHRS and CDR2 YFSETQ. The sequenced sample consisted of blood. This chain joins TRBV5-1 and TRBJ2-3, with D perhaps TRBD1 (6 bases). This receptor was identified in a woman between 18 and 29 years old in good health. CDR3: CASSLVDRTDTQYF. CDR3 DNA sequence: TGCGCCAGCAGCTTGGTAGACAGGACAGATACGCAGTATTTT.